This entry features one T cell receptor beta chain sequence. Trimming took off 5 bases at V and 2 bases at J, with 13 bases between the two ends. The length of the CDR3 is 14 residues. The germline CDR1 and CDR2 sequences are KGHSH and LQKENI. These data originate in a study of T cells in Graves' hyperthyroidism and ophthalmopathy. The overall study: At initial diagnosis, before any treatment had begun, peripheral blood was obtained.

Absent ophthalmopathy progression within 18 months defined stable Graves' hyperthyroidism. Based on clinical symptoms, serum thyroxine and TRAb, thyroid ultrasound and orbital computed tomography, diagnoses were reached. The CDR3 regions of TCR beta were amplified from RNA transcripts. The HTBI primer set was used in a first-round RT-PCR of the TCR CDR3. TCRdb re-called the multiplex PCR reads through MiXCR, storing one row per CDR3 protein. This table has around 580,000 distinct CDR3 sequences, approximately 16% appearing once. This receptor was identified in a woman aged 18 to 35 with Graves' hyperthyroidism. This rearrangement joins TRBV18 to TRBJ2-7; TRBD1 might be the D (6 bases). Sequencing used blood. CDR3 nucleotide sequence: TGTGCCAGCTCAGAAGGACAGAAAGCCTACGAGCAGTACTTC. This gives the protein CASSEGQKAYEQYF.